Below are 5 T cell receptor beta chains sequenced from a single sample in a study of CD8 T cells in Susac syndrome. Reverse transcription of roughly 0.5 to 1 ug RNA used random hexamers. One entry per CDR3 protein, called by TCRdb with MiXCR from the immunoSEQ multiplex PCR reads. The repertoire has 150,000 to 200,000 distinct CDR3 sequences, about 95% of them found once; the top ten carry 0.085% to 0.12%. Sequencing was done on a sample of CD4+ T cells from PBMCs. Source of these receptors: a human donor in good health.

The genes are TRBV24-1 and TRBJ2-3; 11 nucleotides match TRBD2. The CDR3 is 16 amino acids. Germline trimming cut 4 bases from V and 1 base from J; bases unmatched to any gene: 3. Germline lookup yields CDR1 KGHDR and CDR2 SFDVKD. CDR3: CATSEPGLAGTDTQYF. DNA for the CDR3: TGTGCCACCAGTGAACCGGGACTAGCGGGCACAGATACGCAGTATTTT.

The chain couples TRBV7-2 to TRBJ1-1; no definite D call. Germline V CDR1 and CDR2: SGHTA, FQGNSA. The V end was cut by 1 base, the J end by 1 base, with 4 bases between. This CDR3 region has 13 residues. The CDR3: CASSLVTNTEAFF. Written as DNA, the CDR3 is TGTGCCAGCAGCTTAGTAACGAACACTGAAGCTTTCTTT.

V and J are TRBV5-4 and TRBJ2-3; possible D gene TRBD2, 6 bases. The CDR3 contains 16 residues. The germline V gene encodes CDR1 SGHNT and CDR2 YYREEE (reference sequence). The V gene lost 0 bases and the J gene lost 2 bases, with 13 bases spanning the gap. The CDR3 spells CASSLASGVFTDTQYF. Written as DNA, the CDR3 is TGTGCCAGCAGCTTGGCCTCGGGAGTATTCACAGATACGCAGTATTTT.

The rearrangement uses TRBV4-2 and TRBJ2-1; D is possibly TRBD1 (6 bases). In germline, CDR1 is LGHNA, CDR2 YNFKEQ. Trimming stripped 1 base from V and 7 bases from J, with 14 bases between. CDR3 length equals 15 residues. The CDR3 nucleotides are TGTGCCAGCAGCCAAGCGGGTTCTCAGGGGAATGAGCAGTTCTTC. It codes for CASSQAGSQGNEQFF.

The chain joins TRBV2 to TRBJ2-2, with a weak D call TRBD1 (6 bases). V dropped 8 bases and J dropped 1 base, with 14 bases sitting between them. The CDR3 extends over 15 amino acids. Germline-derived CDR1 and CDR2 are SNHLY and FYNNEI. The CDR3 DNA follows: TGTGCCAGCGAAAAACAGGGACAGAACACCGGGGAGCTGTTTTTT. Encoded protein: CASEKQGQNTGELFF.